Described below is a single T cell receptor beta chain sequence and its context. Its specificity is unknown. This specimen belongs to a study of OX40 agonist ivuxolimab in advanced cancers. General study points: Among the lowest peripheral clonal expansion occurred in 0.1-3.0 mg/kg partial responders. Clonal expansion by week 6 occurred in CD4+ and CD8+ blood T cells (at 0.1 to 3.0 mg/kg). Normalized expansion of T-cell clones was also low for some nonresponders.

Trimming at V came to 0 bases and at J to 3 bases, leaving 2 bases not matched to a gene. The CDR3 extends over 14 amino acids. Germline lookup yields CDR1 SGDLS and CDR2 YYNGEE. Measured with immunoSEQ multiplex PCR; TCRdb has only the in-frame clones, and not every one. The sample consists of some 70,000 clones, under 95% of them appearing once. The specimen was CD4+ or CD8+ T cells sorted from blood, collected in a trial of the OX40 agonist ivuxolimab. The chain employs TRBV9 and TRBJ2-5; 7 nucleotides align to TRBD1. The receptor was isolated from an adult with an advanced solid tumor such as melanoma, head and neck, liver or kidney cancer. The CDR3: CASSVATGEETQYF. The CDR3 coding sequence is TGTGCCAGCAGCGTAGCTACAGGGGAAGAGACCCAGTACTTC.